These 32 T cell receptor beta chains originate from one sample sequenced in a study of T cells in Graves' hyperthyroidism and ophthalmopathy. The source material, RNA transcripts, was used to amplify TCR beta CDR3 regions. During a first-round RT-PCR of the TCR CDR3, the HTBI primer set was used. TCRdb used MiXCR to reprocess the multiplex PCR reads, holding one entry per CDR3 protein. The table has more than 500,000 distinct CDR3 sequences, 14% seen once. The specimen sequenced was blood. The receptors were gathered from a woman aged 40 to 49 with Graves' hyperthyroidism.

This clonotype was recorded at least ten times. The chain has TRBV7-9 and TRBJ2-3; D is ambiguous. The CDR3 totals 14 residues. Trimming removed 1 base at V and 4 bases at J, with 9 bases between. CDR1 and CDR2 from the germline V gene are SEHNR and FQNEAQ (reference sequence). CDR3 nucleotides: TGTGCCAGCAGCTTAGAGGTAGGGCCAGATACGCAGTATTTT. It codes for CASSLEVGPDTQYF.

This clonotype has ten or more counts. V and J are TRBV2 and TRBJ1-1; D is unresolved. Between the trimmed V and J ends, which lost 7 bases and 2 bases, there was a span of 11 bases. The CDR3 contains 13 residues. Germline CDR1 SNHLY, CDR2 FYNNEI. In nucleotides, the CDR3 is TGTGCCAGCATAGGACTGATCAACACTGAAGCTTTCTTT. This encodes CASIGLINTEAFF.

The rearrangement uses TRBV7-2 and TRBJ2-1, with 8 positions matching TRBD2. Germline V gives CDR1 SGHTA, CDR2 FQGNSA. The CDR3 has 15 residues. The junction had 6 bases not matched to a gene; V was cut back by 0 bases and J by 8 bases. The CDR3 bases are TGTGCCAGCAGCTTAGCCAGCGGGGGATACGATGAGCAGTTCTTC. Protein product: CASSLASGGYDEQFF.

This clonotype was seen only a few times. The chain is built from TRBV4-1 and TRBJ2-2; D is perhaps TRBD1 or TRBD2 (6 bases each). This CDR3 has 17 amino acids. Germline V gives CDR1 MGHRA, CDR2 YSYEKL. V was cut by 3 bases and J by 3 bases, with 17 bases left in between. The CDR3, as DNA: TGCGCCAGCAGCCAGCCCCGGGGGCGCCCGGACACCGGGGAGCTGTTTTTT. It yields the protein CASSQPRGRPDTGELFF.

The chain carries TRBV28 and TRBJ2-7, with TRBD2 matching over 13 bases. CDR3 length equals 16 residues. The trim removed 5 bases at V and 7 bases at J, leaving 11 bases unmatched. Looked up from germline, CDR1 is MDHEN and CDR2 is SYDVKM. CDR3 sequence (DNA): TGTGCCAGCAGTCCACCACTAGCGGGAGGGCCGCAAGAGCAGTACTTC. Translation gives CASSPPLAGGPQEQYF.

Ten or more counts support this clonotype. V gene TRBV3-1 combines with J gene TRBJ2-7; D is possibly TRBD2 (6 bases). CDR1 LGHDT and CDR2 YNNKEL come from the germline V gene (reference sequence). CDR3 length: 15 amino acids. V dropped 1 base and J dropped 4 bases, with 14 bases sitting between them. DNA for the CDR3: TGTGCCAGCAGCCAAGCCGCGGGGAGGAGGTACGAGCAGTACTTC. Translated: CASSQAAGRRYEQYF.

This clonotype was recorded a few times. The chain uses TRBV20-1 and TRBJ2-1; D is possibly TRBD2 (5 bases). CDR3 length: 12 amino acids. V gave up 0 bases and J gave up 7 bases, with 7 bases separating them. The germline gives CDR1 DFQATT, CDR2 SNEGSKA (reference sequence). The CDR3 loop reads CSARDRTNEQFF. In nucleotides, the CDR3 is TGCAGTGCTAGAGATAGGACTAATGAGCAGTTCTTC.

In this sample, this clonotype turned up many times. In DNA form, the CDR3 reads TGTGCCAGCAGCTTTCGAGCGGGAGGCCGAGTAGGCGAGCAGTTCTTC. Its translation: CASSFRAGGRVGEQFF. This sequence joins TRBV11-2 and TRBJ2-1; 9 bases fit TRBD2. The length of the CDR3 is 16 residues. Germline V gene sequence: CDR1 SGHAT, CDR2 FQNNGV. V gave up 3 bases and J gave up 10 bases; unmatched junction bases: 13.

This clonotype was observed many times. J is TRBJ2-7 and V is TRBV5-1; TRBD1 might be the D (5 bases). V lost 4 bases to trimming and J lost 1 base, with 12 bases between them. The CDR3 has 14 amino acids. Per the germline V gene, CDR1 is SGHRS and CDR2 is YFSETQ. CDR3 DNA sequence: TGCGCCAGCAGCCAAGGACAAAATTCCTACGAGCAGTACTTC. Protein: CASSQGQNSYEQYF. The full variable domain, its missing parts supplied by reference TRBV5-1 and TRBJ2-7, is KAGVTQTPRYLIKTRGQQVTLSCSPISGHRSVSWYQQTPGQGLQFLFEYFSETQRNKGNFPGRFSGRQFSNSRSEMNVSTLELGDSALYLCASSQGQNSYEQYFGPGTRLTVT.

This clonotype was recorded a few times. V gene TRBV19 combines with J gene TRBJ2-1, with D possibly being TRBD1 or TRBD2 (5 bases each). The CDR3 contains 14 residues. CDR1 and CDR2 from the germline V gene are LNHDA and SQIVND (reference sequence). Trimming took 2 bases from V and 4 from J, leaving 9 bases between them. In nucleotides, the CDR3 is TGTGCCAGTAGTATAATCGGGGCTTACAATGAGCAGTTCTTC. This gives the protein CASSIIGAYNEQFF.

V and J are TRBV29-1 and TRBJ2-1, with 10 nucleotides matching TRBD1. This CDR3 has 15 residues. Germline CDR1 reads SQVTM; CDR2 reads ANQGSEA. Trimming removed 1 base from V and 4 bases from J; junction bases left unmatched: 4. The CDR3 sequence: CSVEGRTGGYNEQFF. CDR3 sequence (DNA): TGCAGCGTTGAAGGCCGGACAGGGGGATACAATGAGCAGTTCTTC.

CDR3 coding DNA: TGTGCCAGCAGTTGGGGCAATTATCAGCCCCAGCATTTT. The encoded protein is CASSWGNYQPQHF. V and J are TRBV27 and TRBJ1-5, with D possibly matching TRBD1 (5 bases). Trimming removed 4 bases from V and 5 bases from J, with 9 bases in between. In germline, CDR1 is MNHEY, CDR2 SMNVEV (reference sequence). The CDR3 spans 13 residues.

At least ten counts were recorded for this clonotype. V usage is TRBV6-1 and J usage is TRBJ1-1; 10 bases agree with TRBD1. This CDR3 has 16 amino acids. V was clipped by 6 bases and J by 1 base; unmatched bases: 8. The germline V gene has CDR1 MNHNS and CDR2 SASEGT. CDR3 nucleotide sequence: TGTGCCAGCAGAGCCGGGACAGGGGTCGGGAACACTGAAGCTTTCTTT. Protein sequence: CASRAGTGVGNTEAFF.

This clonotype was seen ten or more times. The chain uses TRBV20-1 and TRBJ1-2, with 9 bases lining up with TRBD1. V trimming: 3 bases; J trimming: 5 bases; junction bases outside the gene matches: 13. Looked up from germline, CDR1 is DFQATT and CDR2 is SNEGSKA (reference sequence). The CDR3 runs to 16 residues. CDR3 nucleotide sequence: TGCAGTGCTAGGAATTCCGGGACAGGGAGTGGGTATGGCTACACCTTC. Protein product: CSARNSGTGSGYGYTF.

The sample holds many counts of this clonotype. The chain joins TRBV2 to TRBJ2-7; D remains unclear. The V end was cut by 7 bases, the J end by 5 bases, with 15 bases between. Germline V lookup: CDR1 SNHLY, CDR2 FYNNEI. CDR3 length: 13 residues. Written as DNA, the CDR3 is TGTGCCAGCAAAATAACCCCCTCTAACGAGCAGTACTTC. Protein: CASKITPSNEQYF.

The chain joins TRBV28 to TRBJ2-5; TRBD1 matches 7 bases. V lost 1 base, J lost 2 bases, and 7 bases stayed unmatched. The CDR3 contains 16 residues. CDR1 is MDHEN and CDR2 is SYDVKM in the germline V gene. The CDR3 DNA follows: TGTGCCAGCAGTTTATTTGCAGGGGGACAACAAGAGACCCAGTACTTC. The encoded protein is CASSLFAGGQQETQYF.

This clonotype has only one observation. Just one base apart from a much larger clone, this may be a read error. The V gene is TRBV7-2, the J gene TRBJ2-1; 7 bases match TRBD2. The DNA end is a closer match to TRBJ2-7, so the J assignment may be wrong. The germline CDR1 and CDR2 sequences are SGHTA and FQGNSA. The CDR3 is made up of 14 amino acids. CDR3 sequence reads: CASSLAGGMNEQYF. DNA of the CDR3: TGTGCCAGCAGCTTAGCGGGAGGGATGAATGAGCAGTACTTC.

In its sample, this clonotype was seen many times. The chain combines TRBV11-2 with TRBJ2-1; weak D call: TRBD1 (6 bases). The ends were cut back, 5 bases at V and 2 bases at J, with 16 bases in the middle. The CDR3 extends over 16 amino acids. Germline V gene sequence: CDR1 SGHAT, CDR2 FQNNGV. In DNA, the CDR3 is TGTGCCAGCAGCGTCCCCCAGGGGACCCCCTACAATGAGCAGTTCTTC. Encoded protein: CASSVPQGTPYNEQFF.

This clonotype showed up just a few times. The chain carries TRBV29-1 and TRBJ2-5; 9 nucleotides line up with TRBD1. This CDR3 is 12 amino acids long. After removal of 3 bases from V and 12 bases from J, the junction contained 8 bases not matched to a gene. Germline V lookup: CDR1 SQVTM, CDR2 ANQGSEA. The CDR3 sequence is CSVEYGRDREYF. The CDR3 nucleotides are TGCAGCGTTGAGTACGGTCGGGACAGGGAGTACTTC.

This clonotype was observed at least ten times. The V gene is TRBV27, the J gene TRBJ2-2; 10 bases are shared with TRBD1. Germline values: CDR1 MNHEY, CDR2 SMNVEV (reference sequence). The CDR3 spans 14 residues. With V trimmed by 5 bases and J by 7 bases, 4 bases remained unmatched. As DNA, the CDR3 is TGTGCCAGCAGTAGACAGGGGGCTGGCGGGGAGCTGTTTTTT. Its translation is CASSRQGAGGELFF.

Many counts were recorded for this clonotype. This chain joins TRBV7-9 and TRBJ2-3, with unresolved D. Germline V CDR1 and CDR2: SEHNR, FQNEAQ (reference sequence). The length of the CDR3 is 13 residues. V gave up 6 bases and J gave up 5 bases, with 12 bases separating them. The CDR3, as DNA: TGTGCCAGCAGTCCCCCGTCCCTAGATACGCAGTATTTT. Its protein product is CASSPPSLDTQYF. The whole variable domain, remainder taken from reference TRBV7-9 and TRBJ2-3, is DTGVSQNPRHKITKRGQNVTFRCDPISEHNRLYWYRQTLGQGPEFLTYFQNEAQLEKSRLLSDRFSAERPKGSFSTLEIQRTEQGDSAMYLCASSPPSLDTQYFGPGTRLTVL.

This clonotype was observed many times. The chain couples TRBV5-1 to TRBJ2-7; a weak D match, TRBD1 (5 bases). Per the germline V gene, CDR1 is SGHRS and CDR2 is YFSETQ. CDR3 length equals 13 residues. V shed 3 bases and J shed 1 base, with 8 bases lying between them. The CDR3 DNA sequence: TGCGCCAGCAGCTGGACACCTTCCTACGAGCAGTACTTC. Translating it yields CASSWTPSYEQYF.

This clonotype showed up many times. This chain uses TRBV28 with TRBJ2-1, with D perhaps TRBD1 (6 bases). The ends were cut back, 3 bases at V and 7 bases at J, with 16 bases in the middle. CDR3 length: 15 residues. Per the germline V gene, CDR1 is MDHEN and CDR2 is SYDVKM. The CDR3 DNA sequence: TGTGCCAGCAGTTTGACAGGTCATTACGGGAATGAGCAGTTCTTC. Translating gives CASSLTGHYGNEQFF. The full variable domain, completed using reference TRBV28 and TRBJ2-1, is DVKVTQSSRYLVKRTGEKVFLECVQDMDHENMFWYRQDPGLGLRLIYFSYDVKMKEKGDIPEGYSVSREKKERFSLILESASTNQTSMYLCASSLTGHYGNEQFFGPGTRLTVL.

This clonotype was found many times. V gene TRBV28 combines with J gene TRBJ2-2; 8 nucleotides align to TRBD2. The germline V gene has CDR1 MDHEN and CDR2 SYDVKM. The CDR3 covers 16 residues. V shed 8 bases and J 2 bases; nucleotides not matched to a gene: 10. CDR3 sequence: CASRYSGGKNTGELFF. CDR3 sequence (DNA): TGTGCCAGCCGTTACTCGGGAGGGAAAAACACCGGGGAGCTGTTTTTT.

This clonotype was observed at least ten times. This chain connects TRBV3-1 to TRBJ2-1; 12 bases agree with TRBD2. V was pared by 4 bases and J by 2 bases, with 9 bases of the junction left unmatched. In germline, CDR1 is LGHDT, CDR2 YNNKEL (reference sequence). The CDR3 is 18 amino acids. The CDR3 here is CASSPRLAGGQPYNEQFF. The CDR3 nucleotides are TGTGCCAGCAGCCCCCGGCTAGCGGGAGGGCAACCCTACAATGAGCAGTTCTTC.

CDR3 coding DNA: TGTGCTAACAGCCTCTCTTCAGGGTTTACAGATACGCAGTATTTT. This sequence encodes CANSLSSGFTDTQYF. The chain uses TRBV7-7 and TRBJ2-3, with a possible D match to TRBD1 (5 bases). Germline loops: CDR1 SSHAT, CDR2 FNYEAQ (reference sequence). The CDR3 totals 15 residues.

This clonotype was counted ten times or more. J is TRBJ2-5 and V is TRBV12-3 or TRBV12-4, with 10 bases matching TRBD2. Trimming cost V 5 bases and J 4 bases; bases outside gene matches: 4. CDR3 length: 14 residues. The CDR3 protein is CASSTLAGVETQYF. Here the CDR3 DNA reads TGTGCCAGCAGTACCCTAGCGGGGGTAGAGACCCAGTACTTC.

The chain has TRBV5-1 and TRBJ2-1; 13 bases agree with TRBD2. CDR1 and CDR2 (germline): SGHRS, YFSETQ. CDR3 length: 16 residues. V gave up 4 bases and J gave up 3 bases; unmatched junction bases: 4. CDR3 sequence reads: CASSGTSGTYYNEQFF. The DNA for the CDR3 is TGCGCCAGCAGCGGGACTAGCGGGACCTACTACAATGAGCAGTTCTTC.

The chain is built from TRBV3-1 and TRBJ2-7, with 9 bases matching TRBD1. Trimming took 3 bases from V and 5 from J; bases not matched to a gene: 8. This CDR3 comprises 15 residues. Per the germline V gene, CDR1 is LGHDT and CDR2 is YNNKEL (reference sequence). CDR3 bases: TGTGCCAGCAGCCACCCGGGACAGGGTGTCCACGAGCAGTACTTC. Amino acid sequence: CASSHPGQGVHEQYF.

This clonotype occurred a few times. The CDR3 sequence is CASAQGGDTEAFF. CDR3 coding DNA: TGCGCCAGCGCCCAGGGGGGGGACACTGAAGCTTTCTTT. V is TRBV4-1 and J is TRBJ1-1; 7 bases map to TRBD1. The V gene end was trimmed by 8 bases and the J gene end by 3 bases; junction bases not matched to a gene: 6. Per germline, CDR1 MGHRA and CDR2 YSYEKL. This CDR3 has 13 residues.

In its sample, this clonotype was seen many times. This chain joins TRBV7-9 and TRBJ2-1, with 9 bases identical to TRBD2. Germline V CDR1 and CDR2: SEHNR, FQNEAQ (reference sequence). V was pared by 1 base and J by 7 bases, with 8 bases of the junction left unmatched. This CDR3 region has 16 residues. In nucleotides, the CDR3 is TGTGCCAGCAGCTTAGGGCTGTCTAGCGGGATAAATGAGCAGTTCTTC. It codes for CASSLGLSSGINEQFF.

The chain is built from TRBV9 and TRBJ1-1; D unresolved. The CDR3 contains 15 residues. Germline V lookup: CDR1 SGDLS, CDR2 YYNGEE. V was clipped by 1 base and J by 3 bases, with 13 bases between them. Here the CDR3 reads CASSVIPGSHTEAFF. In nucleotides, the CDR3 is TGTGCCAGCAGCGTAATCCCTGGGAGTCACACTGAAGCTTTCTTT.